This T cell receptor beta chain emerged from a study of blood T cell repertoires in COVID-19. CDR1 is MNHEY, CDR2 SVGAGI, per germline. The CDR3 covers 15 residues. Trimming took off 6 bases at V and 0 bases at J, with 14 bases between the two ends. Repertoires were generated with immunoSEQ multiplex PCR, while TCRdb's copy carries only in-frame clones and drops some. Of some 85,000 clones listed, about 74% were seen once; the top ten hold under 55%. This clone was seen a handful of times. The sequence was collected from a human donor in a cohort sampled during active COVID-19. The chain joins TRBV6-5 to TRBJ1-1; D is possibly TRBD1 (6 bases). The specimen sequenced was peripheral blood. The CDR3 sequence: CASRPTGKVNTEAFF. CDR3 sequence (DNA): TGTGCCAGCAGGCCCACAGGGAAGGTGAACACTGAAGCTTTCTTT.